One and the same sample provided the 22 T cell receptor beta chains below, sequenced in a study of CD8+ T cells in alopecia areata. The sequencing template was cDNA reverse transcribed from extracted RNA. TCRdb's copy holds only in-frame clones and misses some; the assay was immunoSEQ multiplex PCR. Of 150,000 or so clones in the sample, 87% were seen once. Source: CD8+ T cells sorted from blood, taken at week 0. The receptors were gathered from a human donor with alopecia areata.

The rearrangement joins TRBV5-6 to TRBJ2-1; TRBD2 matches 15 bases. CDR3 size: 15 residues. J was trimmed by 10 bases and V by 4 bases; bases with no gene match: 6. CDR1 SGHDT and CDR2 YYEEEE come from the germline V gene. Here the CDR3 DNA reads TGTGCCAGCAGCCCGGGACTAGCGGGGGGAGAGGAGCAGTTCTTC. Residues: CASSPGLAGGEEQFF.

The chain links TRBV4-1 to TRBJ2-1; TRBD2 matches at 9 bases. CDR3 length: 17 residues. The V gene's germline CDR1 is MGHRA and CDR2 YSYEKL. Losses at the gene ends were 5 bases for V and 3 bases for J; bases not matched to a gene: 11. The CDR3 DNA follows: TGCGCCAGCAGCTTCCAAGCGGGAGGTTTAATCTACAATGAGCAGTTCTTC. It yields the protein CASSFQAGGLIYNEQFF.

This clone was seen more than once but under ten times. The chain uses TRBV13 and TRBJ2-2; D gene unclear. The CDR3 covers 16 residues. The V gene lost 5 bases and the J gene lost 4 bases, with 17 bases spanning the gap. CDR1 is PRHDT and CDR2 is FYEKMQ in the germline V gene (reference sequence). The CDR3 sequence: CASSGSDISPTGELFF. The CDR3 DNA is TGTGCCAGCAGCGGCAGCGATATATCCCCCACCGGGGAGCTGTTTTTT.

V gene TRBV29-1 combines with J gene TRBJ1-1; the match to TRBD1 covers 8 bases. V dropped 7 bases and J dropped 7; count of bases not matched to a gene: 14. This CDR3 contains 14 residues. Germline values: CDR1 SQVTM, CDR2 ANQGSEA. The CDR3 here is CSAMGGQEGIEAFF. The DNA of the CDR3 is TGCAGCGCCATGGGGGGACAGGAGGGGATTGAAGCTTTCTTT.

The rearrangement links TRBV7-6 to TRBJ2-7, with D perhaps given as TRBD1 or TRBD2 (6 bases each). Trimming took 1 base from V and 2 from J, leaving 9 bases between them. CDR1 and CDR2 from the germline V gene are SGHVS and FNYEAQ. The CDR3 loop spans 14 amino acids. CDR3 amino acids: CASSLVEGAYEQYF. CDR3 DNA sequence: TGTGCCAGCAGCTTAGTGGAGGGGGCCTACGAGCAGTACTTC.

The CDR3 nucleotides are TGTGCCAGACAGGGGGCGGACTATGGCTACACCTTC. Translating it yields CARQGADYGYTF. This sequence joins TRBV2 and TRBJ1-2; the match to TRBD1 covers 9 bases. The J segment lost 3 bases and the V segment lost 9 bases, leaving 2 bases of the junction unmatched. Looked up from germline, CDR1 is SNHLY and CDR2 is FYNNEI. The CDR3 is 12 amino acids.

This chain links TRBV6-1 with TRBJ2-2; maybe TRBD1 (5 bases). The CDR3 covers 16 residues. Germline V gene sequence: CDR1 MNHNS, CDR2 SASEGT. V was trimmed by 2 bases and J by 4 bases, leaving 14 bases between them. The CDR3: CASSEPDSIATGELFF. CDR3 nucleotide sequence: TGTGCCAGCAGTGAACCCGACAGCATAGCCACCGGGGAGCTGTTTTTT.

This clone was seen just once. This chain links TRBV6-5 with TRBJ2-7; 7 positions agree with TRBD1. J lost 5 bases, V lost 6 bases, and 10 bases had no gene match. Germline-derived CDR1 and CDR2 are MNHEY and SVGAGI. The CDR3 covers 14 residues. Written as DNA, the CDR3 is TGTGCCAGCAGGGGAACGACAGGGAATAACGAGCAGTACTTC. Protein: CASRGTTGNNEQYF.

The V gene is TRBV30, the J gene TRBJ1-2; tentatively, D is TRBD1 (5 bases). The germline V gene encodes CDR1 GTSNPN and CDR2 SVGIG (reference sequence). Trimming took off 8 bases at V and 5 bases at J, with 12 bases between the two ends. The CDR3 has 11 residues. The CDR3 sequence: CAGTLGYGYTF. The DNA for the CDR3 is TGTGCCGGGACTTTGGGGTATGGCTACACCTTC.

This rearrangement joins TRBV5-1 to TRBJ2-7, with D hard to call. Germline CDR1 is SGHRS and CDR2 is YFSETQ. This CDR3 is built from 13 residues. The germline V and J ends were trimmed by 3 bases and 0 bases, with 7 bases remaining between them. CDR3 nucleotide sequence: TGCGCCAGCAGCTACACGTCCTCCTACGAGCAGTACTTC. Its protein product is CASSYTSSYEQYF.

V usage is TRBV27 and J usage is TRBJ2-7; D might be TRBD1 or TRBD2, each matching 5 bases. CDR3 length equals 14 residues. Germline CDR1 is MNHEY and CDR2 is SMNVEV (reference sequence). V was shortened by 5 bases and J by 6 bases, with 17 bases between the two germline ends. The CDR3 here is CASSVSGTRTEQYF. CDR3 nucleotide sequence: TGTGCCAGCAGTGTCTCCGGGACCCGGACCGAGCAGTACTTC.

The chain carries TRBV6-1 and TRBJ2-7; D uncertain. Trimming removed 0 bases from V and 3 bases from J, with 6 bases in between. CDR3 length: 13 amino acids. Germline loops: CDR1 MNHNS, CDR2 SASEGT. The CDR3 coding sequence is TGTGCCAGCAGTGAAGCCGAATTCTACGAGCAGTACTTC. Its translation: CASSEAEFYEQYF.

The chain couples TRBV7-9 to TRBJ1-1; 10 nucleotides align to TRBD1. V lost 5 bases, J lost 3 bases, and 6 bases stayed unmatched. The CDR3 sequence is 15 residues long. Germline V CDR1 and CDR2: SEHNR, FQNEAQ (reference sequence). CDR3 region: CASSRQGASYTEAFF. The CDR3 nucleotides read TGTGCCAGCAGCCGACAGGGGGCATCGTACACTGAAGCTTTCTTT.

The chain uses TRBV5-6 and TRBJ1-1, with D unresolved. The ends were cut back, 4 bases at V and 0 bases at J, with 7 bases in the middle. The germline gives CDR1 SGHDT, CDR2 YYEEEE. This CDR3 contains 13 residues. CDR3 nucleotide sequence: TGTGCCAGCAGCCTTCAGTTGAACACTGAAGCTTTCTTT. This gives the protein CASSLQLNTEAFF.

The chain couples TRBV4-1 to TRBJ2-1; D gene unclear. V shed 1 base and J shed 15 bases, with 10 bases lying between them. CDR3 length equals 11 residues. Germline values: CDR1 MGHRA, CDR2 YSYEKL. The CDR3 loop is CASSQGGLSFF. CDR3 nucleotide sequence: TGCGCCAGCAGCCAAGGGGGATTATCGTTCTTC.

V and J are TRBV19 and TRBJ1-4, with D possibly TRBD1 on 5 matching bases. Deletions cut 9 bases from V and 6 bases from J, with 14 bases between. Looked up from germline, CDR1 is LNHDA and CDR2 is SQIVND (reference sequence). The CDR3 totals 13 residues. Here the CDR3 reads CASQGLRHEKLFF. CDR3 nucleotide sequence: TGTGCCAGCCAGGGCTTGCGGCATGAAAAACTGTTTTTT.

The chain joins TRBV6-6 to TRBJ1-1; TRBD1 is a possible D gene (5 bases). Germline V CDR1 and CDR2: MNHNY, SVGAGI (reference sequence). Trimming took 1 base from V and 1 from J, leaving 10 bases between them. The length of the CDR3 is 15 residues. The CDR3 region is CASSYFRGQNTEAFF. The CDR3, as DNA: TGTGCCAGCAGTTACTTTCGAGGACAGAACACTGAAGCTTTCTTT.

This sequence joins TRBV6-5 and TRBJ2-1; D unclear. This CDR3 is 16 amino acids long. V was shortened by 0 bases and J by 4 bases, with 13 bases between the two germline ends. Germline V gene lookup returns CDR1 MNHEY and CDR2 SVGAGI. The DNA of the CDR3 is TGTGCCAGCAGTTACTCTACGAGTAATTTTTACAATGAGCAGTTCTTC. Protein sequence: CASSYSTSNFYNEQFF.

This clone was observed a few times. The same CDR3 also results from other DNA sequences found in this sample. The genes are TRBV7-6 and TRBJ2-7; D gene ambiguous. Trimming stripped 1 base from V and 1 base from J, with 8 bases between. CDR1 and CDR2 (germline): SGHVS, FNYEAQ. This CDR3 comprises 14 residues. The CDR3 loop is CASSLGPDSYEQYF. CDR3 DNA sequence: TGTGCCAGCAGCTTAGGTCCAGATTCCTACGAGCAGTACTTC.

This chain uses TRBV28 with TRBJ2-2, with D perhaps given as TRBD1 or TRBD2 (5 bases each). The CDR3 runs to 15 residues. Deletions cut 5 bases from V and 6 bases from J, with 16 bases between. Germline lookup yields CDR1 MDHEN and CDR2 SYDVKM. DNA for the CDR3: TGTGCCAGCAGTACCCGCAGGGAGAGTCCCGGGGAGCTGTTTTTT. Its protein is CASSTRRESPGELFF.

DNA of the CDR3: TGTGCCAGCAGCTTAGTTACAGGAGCGCGGGAGACCCAGTACTTC. It translates to CASSLVTGARETQYF. The chain has TRBV11-1 and TRBJ2-5; maybe TRBD1 (5 bases). V was cut by 1 base and J by 5 bases, with 14 bases left in between. The germline CDR1 and CDR2 sequences are SGHAT and FQDESV (reference sequence). CDR3 length equals 15 residues.

The V gene is TRBV5-6, the J gene TRBJ1-1; D might be TRBD1 (5 bases). CDR1 is SGHDT and CDR2 is YYEEEE in the germline V gene. There are 12 residues in the CDR3. Between the trimmed V and J ends, which lost 4 bases and 4 bases, there was a span of 8 bases. The CDR3 sequence: CASSRGVTEAFF. CDR3 sequence (DNA): TGTGCCAGCAGCAGAGGGGTCACTGAAGCTTTCTTT.